This T cell receptor (beta chain) was found in a study of T-cell memory formation after mild COVID-19. TCRdb independently ran MiXCR on the 5' RACE reads; one entry per CDR3 protein. The table has around 370,000 distinct CDR3 sequences, around 21% seen once. This clonotype appeared a few times. Trimming took off 2 bases at V and 7 bases at J, with 19 bases between the two ends. Germline assignment: CDR1 MGHDK and CDR2 SYGVNS. This CDR3 has 16 residues. The source material was PBMCs or a T cell subset sorted from them (not recorded which). This sequence was found in an adult woman who had mild COVID-19 (a few samples of this study predate the infection). Cell type and time point are not known. The genes are TRBV25-1 and TRBJ2-3; TRBD1 is a possible D gene (5 bases). The CDR3 bases are TGTGCCAGCAGTGAAACCGACAGCCAGCGACCTTATACGCAGTATTTT. As protein: CASSETDSQRPYTQYF.